The next 10 T cell receptor beta chains were all read from a single sample in a study of response to subunit inactivated influenza vaccine. TCRdb fed the RT-PCR reads into MiXCR, producing one record per CDR3 protein. This sample has around 650,000 distinct CDR3 sequences, with 15% to 18% found just once. Sequenced here: PBMCs from blood, sampled 11 to 12 days after vaccination. These receptors originate from a man aged 45-65 years who received an inactivated influenza vaccine.

At least ten counts were recorded for this clonotype. The chain carries TRBV29-1 and TRBJ1-5; no clear D gene. From germline, CDR1 is SQVTM and CDR2 ANQGSEA. CDR3 length equals 13 residues. V lost 4 bases and J lost 9, with 16 bases in between. This CDR3 is CSVVFRTSRPQHF. The CDR3 nucleotides are TGCAGCGTTGTTTTCCGGACCTCGAGGCCCCAGCATTTT.

This clonotype has only a few counts. The V gene is TRBV30, the J gene TRBJ1-5; D may be TRBD1 (5 bases). Germline CDR1 GTSNPN, CDR2 SVGIG (reference sequence). The CDR3 has 13 amino acids. V lost 5 bases to trimming and J lost 4 bases, with 12 bases between them. CDR3: CAWDRQPNQPQHF. The CDR3 DNA is TGTGCCTGGGATAGACAGCCTAATCAGCCCCAGCATTTT.

This clonotype has a handful of counts. The chain couples TRBV6-6 to TRBJ2-3; 12 nucleotides match TRBD2. Germline CDR1 is MNHNY and CDR2 is SVGAGI (reference sequence). The CDR3 contains 13 residues. J lost 11 bases, V lost 4 bases, and 4 bases had no gene match. CDR3 sequence reads: CASSLPSGGGQYF. The DNA of the CDR3 is TGTGCCAGCAGTTTGCCTAGCGGGGGGGGGCAGTATTTT.

The rearrangement links TRBV12-3 or TRBV12-4 to TRBJ1-2; D ambiguous. The CDR3 spans 14 residues. Trimming cost V 3 bases and J 0 bases, with 8 bases left between them. This CDR3 is CASSFRLANYGYTF. The CDR3 nucleotides read TGTGCCAGCAGTTTCAGATTAGCTAACTATGGCTACACCTTC.

Concerning this clonotype: A junction boundary mismatches the germline segment, possibly from a read error. V is TRBV27 and J is TRBJ2-1, with D uncertain. The CDR3 loop spans 11 amino acids. Germline V gene data show CDR1 as MNHEY and CDR2 as SMNVEV (reference sequence). DNA of the CDR3: TGTGCCAGCAGTTTTTACAATGAGGAGTTCTTC. Translating it yields CASSFYNEEFF.

This clonotype was seen only a few times. The chain couples TRBV12-3 or TRBV12-4 to TRBJ2-1; weak D call: TRBD1 (6 bases). With 6 bases removed from V and 9 bases from J, the gap between germline ends came to 21 bases. The CDR3 is 15 residues long. CDR3 sequence reads: CASSPKPGASGEQFF. CDR3 coding DNA: TGTGCCAGCAGCCCGAAGCCAGGGGCCTCGGGTGAGCAGTTCTTC.

This clonotype was counted a few times. The CDR3 DNA reads as TGTGCCAGCAGACGGGGACTAGCGGGAGTGGCAGATACGCAGTATTTT. Protein product: CASRRGLAGVADTQYF. V and J are TRBV12-3 or TRBV12-4 and TRBJ2-3; 14 nucleotides line up with TRBD2. The CDR3 is 16 residues long. V gave up 6 bases and J gave up 4 bases; unmatched junction bases: 6.

This clonotype was seen more than once but under ten times. The chain employs TRBV7-6 and TRBJ1-6; D unresolved. This CDR3 contains 16 residues. The V end lost 3 bases, the J end lost 7 bases, and 16 bases lay between the germline ends. Germline-derived CDR1 and CDR2 are SGHVS and FNYEAQ. Here the CDR3 reads CASSFGGSGINSPLHF. The CDR3 DNA is TGTGCCAGCAGCTTCGGCGGATCAGGAATAAATTCACCCCTCCACTTT.

This chain links TRBV7-8 with TRBJ2-7; 11 nucleotides agree with TRBD1. Germline V gene sequence: CDR1 SGHVS, CDR2 FQNEAQ. CDR3 size: 16 residues. J was trimmed by 4 bases and V by 1 base; bases with no gene match: 6. CDR3 DNA sequence: TGTGCCAGCAGCTTAGGCGGGACAGGGGGTAGGTACGAGCAGTACTTC. Amino acid sequence: CASSLGGTGGRYEQYF.

This clonotype has a handful of counts. The chain combines TRBV12-3 or TRBV12-4 with TRBJ1-3; TRBD1 matches at 8 bases. Trimming at V came to 2 bases and at J to 0 bases, leaving 3 bases not matched to a gene. The CDR3 has 16 amino acids. The chain's CDR3 is CASSLRGQVSGNTIYF. DNA of the CDR3: TGTGCCAGCAGTTTAAGGGGACAGGTCTCTGGAAACACCATATATTTT.